The source of this T cell receptor beta chain is a study of T cell responses to AZD1222 COVID-19 vaccine. Study overall: Analysis merged second doses at about 4 or about 12 weeks.

Data came from immunoSEQ multiplex PCR; TCRdb stores just in-frame clones and leaves some out. The repertoire holds some 83,000 clones, with approximately 90% as singletons. This clone was seen once. Its matching antigen is unknown. The CDR3 totals 13 residues. V was pared by 4 bases and J by 3 bases, with 0 bases of the junction left unmatched. The germline CDR1 and CDR2 sequences are SQVTM and ANQGSEA. Study outcomes and limitations: Once two AZD1222 doses were given, Spike-specific TCR breadth and depth went up. Donors were mostly white British, more females; clonal diversity possibly underestimated.

The sample was peripheral blood, taken on day 0 of AZD1222 vaccination. This sequence was found in an adult in good health. The genes are TRBV29-1 and TRBJ1-4, with 9 bases that match TRBD1. The DNA for the CDR3 is TGCAGCGTTGGGACAGGGGCTAATGAAAAACTGTTTTTT. Residues: CSVGTGANEKLFF.